The rows below give T cell receptor beta chains drawn from one sample of a study of blood T cell repertoires in COVID-19. Sequencing used immunoSEQ multiplex PCR; TCRdb keeps in-frame clones, though not all of them. The data hold 90,000 or so clones, with approximately 88% observed a single time. The specimen sequenced was peripheral blood. The receptors shown here come from a man aged 60 to 75 with COVID-19, enrolled during active disease. Both conserved end residues are part of each CDR3. The D gene is left open where the match is weak. Size tells how often a clone was seen (once, few, many) or the class of an expanded clone, and some rows leave it out.

D | J | size | V | CDR3 | DNA
- | TRBJ1-2 | - | TRBV5-1 | CASSLTGPRGYGYTF | TGCGCCAGCAGCTTGACAGGGCCGAGAGGCTATGGCTACACCTTC
- | TRBJ2-1 | - | TRBV6-6 | CASSYLGPQGYNEQFF | TGTGCCAGCAGTTACCTGGGGCCTCAGGGCTACAATGAGCAGTTCTTC
TRBD1 | TRBJ1-1 | once | TRBV25-1 | CASSARQGEAEAFF | TGTGCCAGCAGTGCCAGACAGGGGGAGGCTGAAGCTTTCTTT
TRBD2 | TRBJ2-1 | few | TRBV6-4 | CASSEPPSGTNNEQFF | TGTGCCAGCAGTGAGCCCCCTAGCGGGACAAACAATGAGCAGTTCTTC
TRBD2 | TRBJ2-5 | - | TRBV7-9 | CASSSIRTSGRQETQYF | TGTGCCAGCAGCTCCATTAGGACTAGCGGGAGGCAAGAGACCCAGTACTTC
- | TRBJ1-1 | - | TRBV5-5 | CASSGNFRTEAFF | TGTGCCAGCAGTGGCAATTTCAGGACTGAAGCTTTCTTT
TRBD2 | TRBJ2-1 | once | TRBV15 | CATSRDFWSGSLDNEQFF | TGTGCCACCAGCAGAGATTTTTGGAGCGGGAGCCTCGACAATGAGCAGTTCTTC
- | TRBJ2-7 | - | TRBV18 | CASSPLETRLSEQYF | TGTGCCAGCTCACCACTGGAGACTAGGCTGAGCGAGCAGTACTTC
- | TRBJ2-7 | - | TRBV30 | CAWSVRTVEEQYF | TGTGCCTGGAGTGTACGGACAGTAGAAGAGCAGTACTTC
TRBD1 | TRBJ1-1 | once | TRBV5-4 | CASSDGQGVTEAFF | TGTGCCAGCAGCGATGGACAGGGAGTAACTGAAGCTTTCTTT
TRBD1 | TRBJ2-7 | - | TRBV5-1 | CASSLVTGTYEQYF | TGCGCCAGCAGCTTGGTGACAGGGACCTACGAGCAGTACTTC
- | TRBJ1-6 | - | TRBV19 | CASSSTGRYNSPLHF | TGTGCCAGTAGTTCCACGGGTCGCTATAATTCACCCCTCCACTTT
TRBD2 | TRBJ2-7 | - | TRBV5-4 | CASSSTSRNLEQYF | TGTGCCAGCAGTTCGACTAGCCGTAACCTCGAGCAGTACTTC
- | TRBJ2-7 | - | TRBV29-1 | CSVFGRPHGDSPLSYEQYF | TGCAGCGTTTTCGGTCGCCCCCATGGCGACAGTCCCCTCTCCTACGAGCAGTACTTC
TRBD1 | TRBJ2-7 | - | TRBV3-1/TRBV3-2 | CASSQAPGGRSEQYF | TGTGCCAGCAGCCAAGCGCCAGGGGGCAGGTCCGAGCAGTACTTC
- | TRBJ2-1 | - | TRBV28 | CASSVLEEGQNEQFF | TGTGCCAGCAGTGTTTTGGAGGAGGGCCAAAATGAGCAGTTCTTC
- | TRBJ2-1 | - | TRBV12-3/TRBV12-4 | CASSRRYNEQFF | TGTGCCAGCTCGCGCCGATACAATGAGCAGTTCTTC
- | TRBJ2-1 | once | TRBV5-4 | CASSPAGTPSSYNEQFF | TGTGCCAGCAGCCCCGCCGGGACACCGAGCTCCTACAATGAGCAGTTCTTC
- | TRBJ1-2 | - | TRBV5-4 | CASTPRLASGDGYTF | TGTGCCAGCACGCCCCGTCTGGCCAGCGGTGATGGCTACACCTTC
- | TRBJ1-3 | - | TRBV19 | CASWDTDSGNTIYF | TGTGCCAGTTGGGACACCGACTCTGGAAACACCATATATTTT
TRBD1 | TRBJ2-7 | - | TRBV3-1/TRBV3-2 | CASSPYRGHYEQYF | TGTGCCAGCAGCCCATACAGGGGGCACTACGAGCAGTACTTC
- | TRBJ2-3 | - | TRBV27 | CASSRDYAGTDTQYF | TGTGCCAGCAGTCGAGACTATGCGGGCACAGATACGCAGTATTTT
TRBD1 | TRBJ1-5 | - | TRBV6-2/TRBV6-3 | CASSRGQNQPQHF | TGTGCCAGCAGCCGGGGACAGAATCAGCCCCAGCATTTT
TRBD1 | TRBJ2-5 | - | TRBV11-2 | CASSLEQGGETQYF | TGTGCCAGCAGCTTAGAACAGGGGGGAGAGACCCAGTACTTC
- | TRBJ2-6 | - | TRBV23-1 | CASSLSHGSGANVLTF | TGCGCCAGCAGTCTCTCACACGGGTCAGGGGCCAACGTCCTGACTTTC
TRBD2 | TRBJ2-2 | - | TRBV28 | CASTVAGVTGELFF | TGTGCCAGCACGGTAGCGGGTGTTACCGGGGAGCTGTTTTTT
TRBD1 | TRBJ1-1 | - | TRBV10-3 | CAISEDRGGAEAFF | TGTGCCATCAGTGAGGACAGGGGTGGAGCTGAAGCTTTCTTT
TRBD2 | TRBJ2-1 | - | TRBV20-1 | CSASPQISGSYNEQFF | TGCAGTGCTAGTCCCCAGATTAGCGGGAGTTACAATGAGCAGTTCTTC
TRBD1 | TRBJ1-3 | - | TRBV30 | CAWTGQGEVGGNTIYF | TGTGCCTGGACCGGTCAGGGGGAGGTTGGTGGAAACACCATATATTTT
- | TRBJ1-2 | - | TRBV2 | CASSDRTDPNYGYTF | TGTGCCAGCAGTGACAGGACAGATCCTAACTATGGCTACACCTTC
TRBD1 | TRBJ2-4 | - | TRBV6-4 | CASNRTGDRSVAKNIQYF | TGTGCCAGCAACCGGACAGGGGACAGGTCCGTAGCCAAAAACATTCAGTACTTC
- | TRBJ2-7 | - | TRBV6-5 | CASSKDRFTRQYF | TGTGCCAGCAGCAAGGACAGATTTACGAGGCAGTACTTC
- | TRBJ2-5 | - | TRBV23-1 | CASRTTQETQYF | TGCGCCAGCAGGACTACCCAAGAGACCCAGTACTTC
- | TRBJ2-7 | - | TRBV30 | CAWARGLSYEQYF | TGTGCCTGGGCCCGGGGTCTGTCCTACGAGCAGTACTTC
- | TRBJ1-2 | - | TRBV11-3 | CASSLDPRDIYGYTF | TGTGCCAGCAGCTTAGATCCCCGGGACATCTATGGCTACACCTTC
- | TRBJ1-2 | - | TRBV5-4 | CASSLPGGDYGYTF | TGTGCCAGCAGCTTGCCGGGAGGAGACTATGGCTACACCTTC
TRBD1 | TRBJ2-6 | - | TRBV25-1 | CASSSWGRGPGANVLTF | TGTGCCAGCAGTTCCTGGGGCAGGGGGCCAGGGGCCAACGTCCTGACTTTC
- | TRBJ2-3 | - | TRBV5-4 | CASSLTGADTQYF | TGTGCCAGCAGCTTGACGGGTGCAGATACGCAGTATTTT
TRBD2 | TRBJ2-2 | - | TRBV5-1 | CASSLLAGGFTGELFF | TGCGCCAGCAGCTTACTAGCGGGAGGTTTCACCGGGGAGCTGTTTTTT
- | TRBJ2-3 | - | TRBV4-1 | CASSQSSTDTQYF | TGCGCCAGCAGCCAATCTAGCACAGATACGCAGTATTTT
- | TRBJ1-5 | - | TRBV4-2 | CASSQAGVNSNQPQHF | TGTGCCAGCAGCCAAGCAGGGGTGAATAGCAATCAGCCCCAGCATTTT
- | TRBJ1-2 | - | TRBV30 | CAWSPYGYTF | TGTGCCTGGAGTCCTTATGGCTACACCTTC
- | TRBJ2-3 | - | TRBV28 | CASSPPGSSTDTQYF | TGTGCCAGCAGCCCACCGGGATCTAGCACAGATACGCAGTATTTT
- | TRBJ1-1 | - | TRBV5-1 | CASSFLVNTEAFF | TGCGCCAGCAGCTTTCTAGTTAACACTGAAGCTTTCTTT
TRBD1 | TRBJ2-7 | - | TRBV10-3 | CAISESIRGGKNEQYF | TGTGCCATCAGTGAGTCGATAAGAGGGGGCAAGAACGAGCAGTACTTC
TRBD2 | TRBJ2-1 | - | TRBV7-2 | CASSLAGAGGFNEQFF | TGTGCCAGCAGCTTAGCTGGGGCGGGAGGGTTCAATGAGCAGTTCTTC
TRBD2 | TRBJ2-1 | - | TRBV5-1 | CASSLAGTSGLQNEQFF | TGCGCCAGCAGCTTGGCCGGGACTAGCGGCCTCCAAAATGAGCAGTTCTTC
- | TRBJ1-3 | - | TRBV29-1 | CSVLQGFDSGNTIYF | TGCAGCGTTCTACAGGGATTCGACTCTGGAAACACCATATATTTT
- | TRBJ2-3 | once | TRBV28 | CASTSTAVTDTQYF | TGTGCCAGCACCTCGACAGCCGTCACAGATACGCAGTATTTT
TRBD1 | TRBJ2-2 | once | TRBV6-2/TRBV6-3 | CASSPGQGATKLNTGELFF | TGTGCCAGCAGTCCCGGACAGGGGGCCACTAAGCTGAACACCGGGGAGCTGTTTTTT
TRBD1 | TRBJ1-5 | - | TRBV5-1 | CASSLEPGQGAGQPQHF | TGCGCCAGCAGCTTGGAGCCGGGACAGGGGGCGGGTCAGCCCCAGCATTTT
TRBD2 | TRBJ2-3 | - | TRBV30 | CAWSIQAGGGADTQYF | TGTGCCTGGAGTATACAAGCGGGGGGTGGGGCAGATACGCAGTATTTT
- | TRBJ1-6 | - | TRBV3-1/TRBV3-2 | CASMSVDSPLHF | TGTGCCAGCATGAGTGTCGATTCACCCCTCCACTTT